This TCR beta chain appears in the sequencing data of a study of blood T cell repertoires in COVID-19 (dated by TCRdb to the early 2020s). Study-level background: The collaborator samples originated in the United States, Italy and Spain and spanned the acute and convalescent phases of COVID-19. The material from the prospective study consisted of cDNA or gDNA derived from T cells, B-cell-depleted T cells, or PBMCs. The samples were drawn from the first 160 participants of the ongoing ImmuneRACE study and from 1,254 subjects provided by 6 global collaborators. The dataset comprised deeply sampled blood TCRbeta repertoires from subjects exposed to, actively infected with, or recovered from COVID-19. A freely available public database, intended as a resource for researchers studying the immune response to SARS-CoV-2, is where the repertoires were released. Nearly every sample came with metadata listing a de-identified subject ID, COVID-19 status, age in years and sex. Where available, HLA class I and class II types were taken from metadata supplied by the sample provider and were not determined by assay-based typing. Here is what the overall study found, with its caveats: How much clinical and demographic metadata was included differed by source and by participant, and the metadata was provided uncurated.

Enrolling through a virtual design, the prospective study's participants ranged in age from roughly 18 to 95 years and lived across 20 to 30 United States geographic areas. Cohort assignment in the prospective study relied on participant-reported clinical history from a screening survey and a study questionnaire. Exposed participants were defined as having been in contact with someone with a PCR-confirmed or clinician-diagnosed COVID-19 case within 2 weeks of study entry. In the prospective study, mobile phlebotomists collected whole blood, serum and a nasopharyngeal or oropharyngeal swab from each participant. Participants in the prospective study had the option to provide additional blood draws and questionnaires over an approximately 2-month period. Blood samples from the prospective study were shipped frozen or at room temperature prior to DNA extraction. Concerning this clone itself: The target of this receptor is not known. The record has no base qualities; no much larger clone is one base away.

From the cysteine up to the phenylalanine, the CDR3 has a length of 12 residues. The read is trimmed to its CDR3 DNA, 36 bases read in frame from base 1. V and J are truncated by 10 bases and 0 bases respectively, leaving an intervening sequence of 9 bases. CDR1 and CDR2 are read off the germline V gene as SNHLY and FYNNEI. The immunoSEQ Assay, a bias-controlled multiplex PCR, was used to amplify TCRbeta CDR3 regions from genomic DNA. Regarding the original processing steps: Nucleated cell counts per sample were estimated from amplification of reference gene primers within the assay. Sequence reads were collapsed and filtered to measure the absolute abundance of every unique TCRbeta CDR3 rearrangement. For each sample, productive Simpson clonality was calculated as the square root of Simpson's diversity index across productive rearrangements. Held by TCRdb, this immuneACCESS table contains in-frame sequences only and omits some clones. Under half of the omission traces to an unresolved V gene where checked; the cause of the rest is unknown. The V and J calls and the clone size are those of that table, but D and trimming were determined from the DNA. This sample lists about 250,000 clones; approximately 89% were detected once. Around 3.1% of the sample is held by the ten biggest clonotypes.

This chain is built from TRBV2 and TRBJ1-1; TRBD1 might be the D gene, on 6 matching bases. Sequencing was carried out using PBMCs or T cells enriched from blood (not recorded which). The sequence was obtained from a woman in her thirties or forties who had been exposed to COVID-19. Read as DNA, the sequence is TGTGCCACCGGGGACATGAACACTGAAGCTTTCTTT. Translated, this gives CATGDMNTEAFF.